Following are 26 T cell receptor beta chains from one sample sequenced in a study of control samples from healthy donors and cancer patients (dated by TCRdb to the early 2020s). The library was produced with the immunoSEQ multiplex PCR assay. TCRdb holds this immuneACCESS table with in-frame rearrangements only. Some clones are missing; in checked studies, unresolved V genes explain under half, and the rest has no known cause. The sample table shows approximately 82,000 clones, and around 87% are seen once. The top ten constitute roughly 20% of the sample. Sequencing was performed on blood. These receptors were collected from a man aged 45-60 years in good health.

This clone was seen more than once but under ten times. This chain connects TRBV4-2 to TRBJ1-1; no clear D. From germline, CDR1 is LGHNA and CDR2 YNFKEQ. The CDR3 extends over 12 amino acids. Trimming took 0 bases from V and 10 from J, leaving 9 bases between them. The CDR3 is CASSQEGIGAFF. The CDR3 DNA sequence: TGTGCCAGCAGCCAAGAAGGAATAGGAGCTTTCTTT.

The chain carries TRBV2 and TRBJ1-4; D ambiguous. Trimming left V 8 bases short and J 8 bases short, with 6 bases between. The CDR3 loop spans 10 amino acids. Germline-derived CDR1 and CDR2 are SNHLY and FYNNEI. CDR3 in DNA: TGTGCCAGCGTCCGCGAAAAACTGTTTTTT. It is translated as CASVREKLFF.

The genes are TRBV6-2 or TRBV6-3 and TRBJ1-2, with no clear D. The CDR3 is 12 residues long. Trimming cost V 6 bases and J 5 bases, with 10 bases left between them. Germline lookup yields CDR1 MNHEY and CDR2 SVGEGT. CDR3 in amino acids: CASSFSPYGYTF. The DNA for the CDR3 is TGTGCCAGCAGCTTCTCCCCTTATGGCTACACCTTC.

The V call is TRBV9, the J call TRBJ2-7; possible D gene TRBD2, 6 bases. The V end was cut by 4 bases, the J end by 0 bases, with 17 bases between. The CDR3 runs 16 residues. Germline CDR1 is SGDLS and CDR2 is YYNGEE. Written as DNA, the CDR3 is TGTGCCAGCAGCCCCACGGGGGTTCCCAGCTCCTACGAGCAGTACTTC. As protein: CASSPTGVPSSYEQYF.

J is TRBJ1-1 and V is TRBV14, with D possibly matching TRBD1 (5 bases). Looked up from germline, CDR1 is SGHDN and CDR2 is FVKESK. This CDR3 has 13 residues. The ends were cut back, 4 bases at V and 3 bases at J, with 9 bases in the middle. Written as DNA, the CDR3 is TGTGCCAGCAGCCGCGGGGGGTACACTGAAGCTTTCTTT. Translation gives CASSRGGYTEAFF.

This rearrangement joins TRBV24-1 to TRBJ1-2; possibly TRBD1 for D (6 bases). V was cut by 7 bases and J by 8 bases, with 19 bases left in between. This CDR3 spans 14 amino acids. Germline CDR1 and CDR2: KGHDR and SFDVKD. CDR3 sequence: CATSGEYGGLGYTF. In nucleotides, the CDR3 is TGTGCCACCAGCGGGGAATACGGGGGGCTAGGCTACACCTTC.

The V gene is TRBV7-6, the J gene TRBJ2-5, with no clear D. The CDR3 has 15 amino acids. Germline assignment: CDR1 SGHVS and CDR2 FNYEAQ. The V and J ends lost 4 bases and 2 bases respectively, with 14 bases between them. CDR3 amino acids: CASSYPYGIQETQYF. The CDR3 DNA is TGTGCCAGCAGCTACCCTTACGGAATACAAGAGACCCAGTACTTC.

The chain couples TRBV6-6 to TRBJ1-3; D not certain. The CDR3 totals 14 residues. V lost 4 bases and J lost 0, with 7 bases in between. Germline V gene sequence: CDR1 MNHNY, CDR2 SVGAGI (reference sequence). The CDR3 sequence: CASSSSFSGNTIYF. CDR3 coding DNA: TGTGCCAGCAGTTCCTCATTCTCTGGAAACACCATATATTTT.

The chain is built from TRBV6-5 and TRBJ2-5; D remains ambiguous. V lost 3 bases and J lost 5, with 10 bases in between. CDR3 size: 13 residues. CDR1 is MNHEY, CDR2 SVGAGI, per germline. The CDR3 DNA reads as TGTGCCAGCAGTTATCTGGTGGGGGAGACCCAGTACTTC. Translated: CASSYLVGETQYF.

The V gene is TRBV7-3, the J gene TRBJ1-2; TRBD1 matches at 9 bases. Per germline, CDR1 SGHTA and CDR2 FQGTGA. The junction had 8 bases not matched to a gene; V was cut back by 4 bases and J by 8 bases. The CDR3 has 14 amino acids. The CDR3: CASSSGTGLEGYTF. The CDR3 DNA reads as TGTGCCAGCAGCTCAGGGACAGGGCTTGAGGGCTACACCTTC.

This rearrangement joins TRBV11-3 to TRBJ2-1; TRBD2 aligns across 9 bases. Germline trimming cut 6 bases from V and 7 bases from J; bases unmatched to any gene: 16. The CDR3 consists of 17 residues. Germline CDR1 SGHNT, CDR2 YENEEA. The CDR3 protein is CASSLRIQAGGGNEQFF. CDR3 nucleotide sequence: TGTGCCAGCAGTCTACGAATTCAGGCGGGAGGGGGGAATGAGCAGTTCTTC.

The chain links TRBV6-2 or TRBV6-3 to TRBJ2-5; either TRBD1 or TRBD2 may supply D (6 bases each). Trimming took off 0 bases at V and 5 bases at J, with 10 bases between the two ends. Germline values: CDR1 MNHEY, CDR2 SVGEGT. The CDR3 is made up of 14 amino acids. CDR3 coding DNA: TGTGCCAGCAGTTACTCGAGAGGGGGGGAGACCCAGTACTTC. It specifies CASSYSRGGETQYF.

The chain uses TRBV19 and TRBJ2-3; 9 bases are shared with TRBD2. Germline-derived CDR1 and CDR2 are LNHDA and SQIVND (reference sequence). The CDR3 runs 17 residues. Trimming took 4 bases from V and 0 from J; bases not matched to a gene: 8. Here the CDR3 DNA reads TGTGCCAGTAGTAACCCGACTAGCGGCACCAGCACAGATACGCAGTATTTT. Translating it yields CASSNPTSGTSTDTQYF.

V is TRBV5-4 and J is TRBJ1-2, with unresolved D. V shed 0 bases and J shed 6 bases, with 9 bases lying between them. The CDR3 sequence is 13 residues long. Germline CDR1 reads SGHNT; CDR2 reads YYREEE (reference sequence). CDR3 protein: CASSLAGVDGYTF. The CDR3 nucleotides are TGTGCCAGCAGCTTGGCAGGTGTAGATGGCTACACCTTC.

This clone was recorded a few times. The chain combines TRBV12-3 or TRBV12-4 with TRBJ2-3; D gene uncertain. The V and J ends lost 6 bases and 1 base respectively, with 5 bases between them. The CDR3 runs 12 residues. The chain's CDR3 is CASRGRTDTQYF. In DNA, the CDR3 is TGTGCCAGCAGGGGCCGCACAGATACGCAGTATTTT.

The chain combines TRBV2 with TRBJ1-4; D not certain. The CDR3 consists of 12 residues. Germline CDR1 and CDR2: SNHLY and FYNNEI. Trimming took 5 bases from V and 8 from J, leaving 9 bases between them. The CDR3 DNA sequence: TGTGCCAGCAGTTCAGTTGGGGAAAAACTGTTTTTT. This gives the protein CASSSVGEKLFF. The whole variable domain, remainder taken from reference TRBV2 and TRBJ1-4, is EPEVTQTPSHQVTQMGQEVILRCVPISNHLYFYWYRQILGQKVEFLVSFYNNEISEKSEIFDDQFSVERPDGSNFTLKIRSTKLEDSAMYFCASSSVGEKLFFGSGTQLSVL.

This clone was found once. The rearrangement joins TRBV4-3 to TRBJ1-6; D is unresolved. Trimming left V 0 bases short and J 7 bases short, with 16 bases between. The germline gives CDR1 LGHNA, CDR2 YSLEER. The CDR3 length is 17 residues. The CDR3: CASSQDRARGPNSPLHF. The CDR3 DNA reads as TGCGCCAGCAGCCAAGATCGGGCCCGTGGTCCGAATTCACCCCTCCACTTT.

This sequence joins TRBV15 and TRBJ1-5, with a tentative D call TRBD1 (5 bases). Trimming removed 1 base at V and 7 bases at J, with 14 bases between. Germline V gene data show CDR1 as LNHNV and CDR2 as YYDKDF (reference sequence). This CDR3 is built from 15 residues. CDR3 sequence (DNA): TGTGCCACCAGCAGAGTTACGGGGGGGTGGCAGCCCCAGCATTTT. Translation: CATSRVTGGWQPQHF.

This clone has only one observation. This chain links TRBV6-7 with TRBJ2-3; 7 bases align to TRBD2. TRBV6-7 is filed as an ORF, its function uncertain. The CDR3 spans 15 residues. V was pared by 2 bases and J by 6 bases, with 8 bases of the junction left unmatched. The CDR3 DNA is TGTGCCAGCAGTTACACGAGGGAGGGGTCCGATACGCAGTATTTT. It codes for CASSYTREGSDTQYF.

J is TRBJ1-3 and V is TRBV6-6; the match to TRBD1 covers 10 bases. The J segment lost 0 bases and the V segment lost 8 bases, leaving 4 bases of the junction unmatched. The germline V gene encodes CDR1 MNHNY and CDR2 SVGAGI (reference sequence). The CDR3 is 15 amino acids. The CDR3 coding sequence is TGTGCCAGCTCGGGACAGGGGATCTCTGGAAACACCATATATTTT. The encoded protein is CASSGQGISGNTIYF.

This clone is classed as medium-sized. V is TRBV19 and J is TRBJ2-7, with TRBD2 as a possible D gene (5 bases). Germline lookup yields CDR1 LNHDA and CDR2 SQIVND (reference sequence). Deletions cut 0 bases from V and 1 base from J, with 10 bases between. CDR3 length equals 15 residues. The CDR3 sequence is CASSIDEGGSYEQYF. The DNA for the CDR3 is TGTGCCAGTAGTATAGATGAAGGAGGATCCTACGAGCAGTACTTC.

This clone was observed a single time. The chain employs TRBV7-2 and TRBJ2-7, with 12 bases identical to TRBD2. The CDR3 extends over 18 amino acids. Trimming took 2 bases from V and 3 from J; bases not matched to a gene: 11. The germline CDR1 and CDR2 sequences are SGHTA and FQGNSA. The CDR3 reads CASSLPTSGRKLSYEQYF. The CDR3 coding sequence is TGTGCCAGCAGCTTACCTACTAGCGGGAGGAAACTAAGCTACGAGCAGTACTTC.

This clone was observed a few times. The rearrangement uses TRBV18 and TRBJ2-3, with D unresolved. The CDR3 spans 13 residues. Germline loops: CDR1 KGHSH, CDR2 LQKENI. V lost 6 bases to trimming and J lost 2 bases, with 9 bases between them. The CDR3 bases are TGTGCCAGCTCCCAAAATCCCACAGATACGCAGTATTTT. Its translation is CASSQNPTDTQYF.

This chain links TRBV7-3 with TRBJ2-7; tentatively, D is TRBD2 (6 bases). Trimming shortened V by 0 bases and J by 7 bases, and 16 bases separated the two germline ends. Germline-derived CDR1 and CDR2 are SGHTA and FQGTGA. CDR3 length: 15 amino acids. This CDR3 reads CASSLTGGKLTEQYF. The CDR3 DNA follows: TGTGCCAGCAGCTTAACCGGCGGGAAACTTACGGAGCAGTACTTC.

This clone was found once. This sequence joins TRBV7-3 and TRBJ2-3; perhaps TRBD2 as D (5 bases). V shed 3 bases and J shed 4 bases, with 5 bases lying between them. CDR1 and CDR2 (germline): SGHTA, FQGTGA. This CDR3 is built from 12 residues. In DNA form, the CDR3 reads TGTGCCAGCAGCTTGGGAGCAGATACGCAGTATTTT. It codes for CASSLGADTQYF.

This sequence joins TRBV7-2 and TRBJ1-6, with 8 bases lining up with TRBD1. The CDR3 covers 14 residues. The germline V gene encodes CDR1 SGHTA and CDR2 FQGNSA. The junction had 6 bases not matched to a gene; V was cut back by 4 bases and J by 10 bases. CDR3 sequence: CASSSTGDQSPLHF. The CDR3 bases are TGTGCCAGCAGCTCGACAGGGGATCAATCACCCCTCCACTTT.